A selection of T cell receptor beta chains follows, all from one sample in a study of blood T cells in healthy people across ages. TCRdb re-analysed the 5' RACE reads in MiXCR, keeping a single row per CDR3 protein. Among roughly 1.6 million distinct CDR3 sequences listed, about 35% were seen once. The sequencing sample was made of blood. The receptors here all came from a woman under 40 in good health. The CDR3 runs from the conserved cysteine through the conserved F or W. Fields, in order: V gene, J gene, clone size, D gene, CDR3 protein, CDR3 DNA. D genes are given only for firm matches. Expanded clones get a size class; other rows say once, few or many, or leave the size out.

>TRBV6-1|TRBJ2-7|few|TRBD2
CAIGTSGTHEQYF
TGTGCTATAGGGACTAGCGGGACCCACGAGCAGTACTTC
>TRBV27|TRBJ2-3|-|-
CASRTLRRGASTDTQYF
TGTGCCAGCAGAACCCTTCGGCGGGGCGCTAGCACAGATACGCAGTATTTT
>TRBV2|TRBJ1-5|-|-
CASSEVARHNQPQHF
TGTGCCAGCAGTGAGGTTGCACGACACAATCAGCCCCAGCATTTT
>TRBV4-2|TRBJ1-1|-|-
CASSQEPGRNNEAFF
TGTGCCAGCAGCCAAGAGCCGGGCCGAAACAATGAAGCTTTCTTT
>TRBV6-5|TRBJ1-1|-|-
CASSYDGQTEAFF
TGTGCCAGCAGTTACGACGGGCAAACTGAAGCTTTCTTT
>TRBV4-1|TRBJ2-2|few|TRBD2
CASSPGSGGTGELFF
TGCGCCAGCAGCCCAGGTAGCGGGGGCACCGGGGAGCTGTTTTTT
>TRBV20-1|TRBJ2-5|-|-
CSAIRWRGPQETQYF
TGCAGTGCGATCCGATGGCGGGGTCCCCAAGAGACCCAGTACTTC
>TRBV7-3|TRBJ2-5|-|TRBD1
CASSSSSTGGFETQYF
TGTGCCAGCAGCTCCTCTTCCACAGGGGGCTTTGAGACCCAGTACTTC
>TRBV20-1|TRBJ2-3|few|-
CSTRVENTDTQYF
TGCAGTACCAGAGTTGAAAATACAGATACGCAGTATTTT
>TRBV9|TRBJ1-1|-|-
CASSVQGSEAFF
TGTGCCAGCAGCGTCCAGGGGTCCGAAGCTTTCTTT
>TRBV19|TRBJ2-1|few|TRBD2
CASQPSGVRNEQFF
TGTGCCAGTCAGCCTAGCGGGGTGAGGAATGAGCAGTTCTTC
>TRBV6-2/TRBV6-3|TRBJ2-1|-|-
CASSYPKRKRNNEQFF
TGTGCCAGCAGCTACCCCAAGCGGAAACGCAATAATGAGCAGTTCTTC
>TRBV7-9|TRBJ2-1|few|TRBD2
CASSPVGAGSPYNEQFF
TGTGCCAGCAGCCCCGTGGGAGCGGGGTCCCCCTACAATGAGCAGTTCTTC
>TRBV3-1|TRBJ2-1|-|-
CASMSASYNEQFF
TGTGCCAGCATGAGCGCTTCCTACAATGAGCAGTTCTTC
>TRBV10-3|TRBJ2-5|-|TRBD1
CAISGGQQGETQYF
TGTGCCATCAGTGGGGGACAGCAGGGAGAGACCCAGTACTTC
>TRBV4-1|TRBJ2-7|many|TRBD1
CASSQDRAKTGSYEQYF
TGCGCCAGCAGCCAAGATCGAGCTAAGACAGGGAGCTACGAGCAGTACTTC
>TRBV6-1|TRBJ2-7|-|TRBD2
CASNPSGNTYEQYF
TGTGCCAGCAACCCTAGCGGGAATACCTACGAGCAGTACTTC
>TRBV5-4|TRBJ1-6|-|-
CASSNHGTNSPLHF
TGTGCCAGCAGCAATCATGGGACTAATTCACCCCTCCACTTT
>TRBV4-2|TRBJ2-7|-|-
CASSPDRLETYEQYF
TGTGCCAGCAGCCCCGACCGACTAGAGACCTACGAGCAGTACTTC
>TRBV14|TRBJ1-1|few|-
CASSPRQRLNTEAFF
TGTGCCAGCAGCCCCCGACAGAGATTGAACACTGAAGCTTTCTTT
>TRBV20-1|TRBJ2-7|-|-
CSALSRRGAYEQYF
TGCAGTGCTCTCTCCCGCAGGGGCGCCTACGAGCAGTACTTC
>TRBV5-1|TRBJ2-6|-|-
CASSPQVGDKAPGANVLTF
TGCGCCAGCAGCCCCCAGGTAGGGGACAAAGCTCCTGGGGCCAACGTCCTGACTTTC
>TRBV21-1|TRBJ2-7|-|-
CASSKDRVGFYEQYF
TGTGCCAGCAGCAAAGATCGGGTAGGGTTCTACGAGCAGTACTTC
>TRBV9|TRBJ2-5|-|-
CASSVQGSPSETQYF
TGTGCCAGCAGCGTGCAGGGGAGCCCCAGCGAGACCCAGTACTTC
>TRBV4-1|TRBJ1-2|-|-
CASSQDHPDIRYGYTF
TGCGCCAGCAGCCAAGATCATCCGGATATCCGCTATGGCTACACCTTC
>TRBV5-1|TRBJ2-1|-|-
CASSLAVGWSNEQFF
TGCGCCAGCAGCTTGGCCGTAGGGTGGAGCAATGAGCAGTTCTTC
>TRBV7-2|TRBJ2-7|-|-
CAGSPLTGHNEQYF
TGTGCCGGCAGCCCCCTGACCGGGCACAACGAGCAGTACTTC
>TRBV6-1|TRBJ2-3|-|-
CASSLNTKQLPTQYF
TGTGCCAGCTCCCTCAATACTAAGCAGCTCCCTACGCAGTATTTT
>TRBV7-3|TRBJ2-7|few|-
CASSQAPRQYPHEQYF
TGTGCCAGCAGTCAAGCCCCACGACAGTATCCCCACGAGCAGTACTTC
>TRBV3-1|TRBJ2-1|-|TRBD2
CASSQDDVAGVNEQFF
TGTGCCAGCAGCCAAGATGACGTAGCGGGAGTCAATGAGCAGTTCTTC
>TRBV20-1|TRBJ2-7|few|-
CSASPNWGRVYF
TGCAGTGCTAGTCCGAACTGGGGTCGTGTGTACTTC
>TRBV3-1|TRBJ2-4|-|TRBD2
CASSPTSGSAKNIQYF
TGTGCCAGCAGCCCCACTAGCGGGAGCGCCAAAAACATTCAGTACTTC
>TRBV6-2/TRBV6-3|TRBJ2-7|-|-
CASSYGGELREQYF
TGTGCCAGCAGTTACGGGGGAGAGCTAAGGGAGCAGTACTTC
>TRBV7-8|TRBJ1-4|few|-
CASSPGHREEKLFF
TGTGCCAGCAGCCCGGGACATCGGGAGGAAAAACTGTTTTTT
>TRBV5-1|TRBJ1-5|many|-
CASSLAGLRNQPQHF
TGCGCCAGCAGCTTGGCGGGTTTACGCAATCAGCCCCAGCATTTT
>TRBV10-3|TRBJ2-7|-|TRBD2
CAIRASGRAYEQYF
TGTGCCATCAGAGCTAGCGGGAGGGCCTACGAGCAGTACTTC
>TRBV20-1|TRBJ1-1|-|-
CSFKTVMNTEAFF
TGCAGTTTCAAGACAGTAATGAACACTGAAGCTTTCTTT
>TRBV10-3|TRBJ2-7|few|-
CAIRQLDEQYF
TGTGCCATCAGACAGTTGGACGAGCAGTACTTC
>TRBV28|TRBJ2-1|-|TRBD2
CASSFLSGTFPGSSGRARVLGQFF
TGTGCCAGCAGTTTTCTCTCCGGGACATTCCCCGGGTCTAGCGGGAGGGCCAGGGTCCTAGGGCAGTTCTTC
>TRBV5-1|TRBJ2-7|-|TRBD2
CASSFETSGFPYEQYF
TGCGCCAGCAGCTTCGAGACTAGCGGGTTCCCCTACGAGCAGTACTTC
>TRBV13|TRBJ2-1|many|TRBD1
CASSRGDSYNEQFF
TGTGCCAGCAGCAGAGGGGACAGTTACAATGAGCAGTTCTTC
>TRBV18|TRBJ1-2|-|TRBD1
CASSLAPGQGLGGHGYTF
TGTGCCAGCTCACTCGCTCCGGGACAGGGGCTCGGTGGCCATGGCTACACCTTC
>TRBV7-9|TRBJ2-1|-|-
CASSQEGVTRNEQFF
TGTGCCAGCAGTCAAGAGGGGGTAACCCGCAATGAGCAGTTCTTC
>TRBV20-1|TRBJ1-1|few|-
CSARQPPMNTEAFF
TGCAGTGCTAGACAGCCCCCCATGAACACTGAAGCTTTCTTT
>TRBV4-1|TRBJ2-2|-|-
CASSLLQPFTGELFF
TGCGCCAGCAGCCTCCTCCAGCCCTTCACCGGGGAGCTGTTTTTT
>TRBV20-1|TRBJ2-7|many|-
CSARGQVRGYF
TGCAGTGCTAGAGGACAGGTCCGTGGGTACTTC
>TRBV2|TRBJ2-7|few|-
CASTAAPGEQYF
TGTGCCAGCACTGCAGCCCCTGGGGAGCAGTACTTC
>TRBV12-3/TRBV12-4|TRBJ2-3|-|TRBD1
CASSPTGAGDTQYF
TGTGCCAGCAGCCCGACAGGGGCAGGAGATACGCAGTATTTT
>TRBV28|TRBJ2-5|few|TRBD2
CASLGLAEETQYF
TGTGCCAGCCTTGGACTAGCGGAAGAGACCCAGTACTTC
>TRBV28|TRBJ2-4|-|-
CASSPTMGIQYF
TGTGCCAGCAGTCCAACTATGGGCATTCAGTACTTC
>TRBV20-1|TRBJ1-2|few|-
CSARGGKSDGYTF
TGCAGTGCTAGGGGCGGGAAATCAGACGGCTACACCTTC
>TRBV15|TRBJ2-5|few|TRBD1
CATSRPLTGAETQYF
TGTGCCACCAGCAGACCCTTGACAGGGGCCGAGACCCAGTACTTC
>TRBV2|TRBJ2-3|-|-
CASSDWVDSTDTQYF
TGTGCCAGCAGTGACTGGGTCGACAGCACAGATACGCAGTATTTT
>TRBV7-6|TRBJ2-7|few|TRBD2
CASSLEMGGSSYEQYF
TGTGCCAGCAGCCTAGAGATGGGAGGGTCCTCCTACGAGCAGTACTTC
>TRBV3-1|TRBJ2-3|few|TRBD1
CASSKSGTGTDTQYF
TGTGCCAGCAGCAAGTCCGGGACAGGCACAGATACGCAGTATTTT
>TRBV11-2|TRBJ2-5|few|TRBD1
CASSLTGGYRETQYF
TGTGCCAGCAGCTTAACAGGGGGGTACCGAGAGACCCAGTACTTC
>TRBV5-1|TRBJ2-3|once|TRBD1
CASSRRTLTGVADTQYF
TGCGCCAGCAGCAGGCGTACCTTAACAGGGGTGGCAGATACGCAGTATTTT
>TRBV28|TRBJ2-7|-|-
CASNDASEQYF
TGTGCCAGCAACGACGCGTCGGAGCAGTACTTC